This TCR beta chain was sequenced for a study of T cell clonotyping in hematopoietic cell transplantation. Study-wide context: Recipient samples before transplant were obtained post-cytoreduction. General study findings and limits: After transplant, recipient diversity fell while pathologically expanded clonotypes grew through day 180. Few recipient clonotypes overlapped donors; over 97% were de novo at given depth.

Time point meaning: recipient sample about 28 days before transplant, after cytoreduction. Blood collection times were about day -28 and days 30, 100, 180 posttransplant. Using immunoSEQ multiplex PCR, the repertoire was profiled, and TCRdb retains in-frame clones only, with some absent. This table holds under 11,000 clones, 92% found once. Germline assignment: CDR1 KGHSY and CDR2 FQNENV. Trimming removed 4 bases at V and 8 bases at J, with 8 bases between. This CDR3 is built from 11 residues. This clone was seen once. The antigen remains unidentified. V usage is TRBV16 and J usage is TRBJ1-2; D unclear. The receptor comes from a woman aged 40 to 50 with acute myeloid leukemia. Some clones in this sample may be carry-over from other donors' samples. The material sequenced was peripheral blood mononuclear cells, taken before stem cell transplant. CDR3 nucleotides: TGTGCCAGCAGCCCCGAGGCGGGCTACACCTTC. It is translated as CASSPEAGYTF. The whole variable domain, remainder taken from reference TRBV16 and TRBJ1-2, is GEEVAQTPKHLVRGEGQKAKLYCAPIKGHSYVFWYQQVLKNEFKFLISFQNENVFDETGMPKERFSAKCLPNSPCSLEIQATKLEDSAVYFCASSPEAGYTFGSGTRLTVV.